This is a list of T cell receptor beta chains from one sample in a study of CD8+ T cells in alopecia areata. Measured with immunoSEQ multiplex PCR; TCRdb has only the in-frame clones, and not every one. The table includes some 210,000 clones, roughly 57% detected once. Sequencing used CD4+ T cells sorted from blood, obtained at week 0. The receptors were sampled from a human donor with alopecia areata. Each CDR3 is given with its conserved first and last residue. The order of the fields is J gene, V gene, clone size, D gene, CDR3 DNA, CDR3 protein. The D gene is left open where the match is weak. Expanded clones are given a class, and other clones once, few, many or no size at all.

J gene: TRBJ2-5; V gene: TRBV10-3; clone size: NA; D gene: TRBD1; CDR3 DNA: TGTGCCATCAGTTCCGGGACAGGGGTTGGATTTCAGGAGACCCAGTACTTC; CDR3 protein: CAISSGTGVGFQETQYF
J gene: TRBJ2-2; V gene: TRBV4-2; clone size: NA; D gene: TRBD2; CDR3 DNA: TGTGCCAGCAGCCAAGAACCCCGACTAGCGGGAGGGACCGGGGAGCTGTTTTTT; CDR3 protein: CASSQEPRLAGGTGELFF
J gene: TRBJ2-7; V gene: TRBV27; clone size: NA; D gene: NA; CDR3 DNA: TGTGCCAGCAGTGATCGGGGGTGGCGCTACGAGCAGTACTTC; CDR3 protein: CASSDRGWRYEQYF
J gene: TRBJ2-1; V gene: TRBV18; clone size: NA; D gene: NA; CDR3 DNA: TGTGCCAGCTCACCAACGGGCAATGAGCAGTTCTTC; CDR3 protein: CASSPTGNEQFF
J gene: TRBJ2-1; V gene: TRBV29-1; clone size: NA; D gene: NA; CDR3 DNA: TGCAGGGGGGCCAACTCCTACAATGAGCAGTTCTTC; CDR3 protein: CRGANSYNEQFF
J gene: TRBJ2-7; V gene: TRBV11-2; clone size: once; D gene: NA; CDR3 DNA: TGTGCCAGCAGCTTATTAACAGGGAGGATCTACGAGCAGTACTTC; CDR3 protein: CASSLLTGRIYEQYF
J gene: TRBJ2-5; V gene: TRBV9; clone size: once; D gene: TRBD1; CDR3 DNA: TGTGCCAGCAGTTTTGGACAGGACCAAGAGACCCAGTACTTC; CDR3 protein: CASSFGQDQETQYF
J gene: TRBJ1-5; V gene: TRBV7-9; clone size: few; D gene: TRBD1; CDR3 DNA: TGTGCCAGCAGCCCCGGACAGGGCAATCAGCCCCAGCATTTT; CDR3 protein: CASSPGQGNQPQHF
J gene: TRBJ1-2; V gene: TRBV2; clone size: NA; D gene: TRBD1; CDR3 DNA: TGTGCCAGCAGAATCGGACAGGGAGGCTACACCTTC; CDR3 protein: CASRIGQGGYTF
J gene: TRBJ2-4; V gene: TRBV27; clone size: few; D gene: NA; CDR3 DNA: TGTGCCAGCAGTGACGGCCGGGGCATTCAGTACTTC; CDR3 protein: CASSDGRGIQYF
J gene: TRBJ1-2; V gene: TRBV4-1; clone size: NA; D gene: NA; CDR3 DNA: TGCGCCAGCAGCCATGGGAAGTCCGGGGCCTACCTAAGGGTTGGCTACACCTTC; CDR3 protein: CASSHGKSGAYLRVGYTF
J gene: TRBJ1-5; V gene: TRBV7-9; clone size: few; D gene: NA; CDR3 DNA: TGTGCCAGCAGCTCATACAGGGACCGACTGAGCAATCAGCCCCAGCATTTT; CDR3 protein: CASSSYRDRLSNQPQHF
J gene: TRBJ2-7; V gene: TRBV5-1; clone size: NA; D gene: NA; CDR3 DNA: TGCGCCAGCAGCTTAGGGGGGTACTACGAGCAGTACTTC; CDR3 protein: CASSLGGYYEQYF
J gene: TRBJ1-1; V gene: TRBV7-8; clone size: NA; D gene: NA; CDR3 DNA: TGTGCCAGCAGCCTGGCGGGAGGTATGAACACTGAAGCTTTCTTT; CDR3 protein: CASSLAGGMNTEAFF
J gene: TRBJ2-2; V gene: TRBV11-2; clone size: NA; D gene: TRBD2; CDR3 DNA: TGTGCCAGCAGCTCTCGGGCAGCGGGAGTCACCGGGGAGCTGTTTTTT; CDR3 protein: CASSSRAAGVTGELFF
J gene: TRBJ1-1; V gene: TRBV7-7; clone size: NA; D gene: NA; CDR3 DNA: TGTGCTAGCAGTTTGACAGATAACACTGAAGCTTTCTTT; CDR3 protein: CASSLTDNTEAFF
J gene: TRBJ2-1; V gene: TRBV5-1; clone size: NA; D gene: NA; CDR3 DNA: TGCGCCAGCAGCTTGGATGGCGGGGTCCTCTCCTACAATGAGCAGTTCTTC; CDR3 protein: CASSLDGGVLSYNEQFF
J gene: TRBJ2-1; V gene: TRBV11-2; clone size: NA; D gene: NA; CDR3 DNA: TGTGCCAGCAGAAAAGGGGAGTCTAGCTCCTACAATGAGCAGTTCTTC; CDR3 protein: CASRKGESSSYNEQFF
J gene: TRBJ2-2; V gene: TRBV29-1; clone size: NA; D gene: NA; CDR3 DNA: TGCAGCGTTGACGCCCAGAACACCGGGGAGCTGTTTTTT; CDR3 protein: CSVDAQNTGELFF
J gene: TRBJ2-5; V gene: TRBV5-1; clone size: NA; D gene: NA; CDR3 DNA: TGCGCCAGCAGCTTGGGCCAAACGCTCATCCAAGAGACCCAGTACTTC; CDR3 protein: CASSLGQTLIQETQYF
J gene: TRBJ2-7; V gene: TRBV18; clone size: NA; D gene: NA; CDR3 DNA: TGTGCCAGCTCACCCGCCCAGGGGGGCAACGAGCAGTACTTC; CDR3 protein: CASSPAQGGNEQYF
J gene: TRBJ1-2; V gene: TRBV5-4; clone size: NA; D gene: NA; CDR3 DNA: TGTGCCAGCAGCCTGCCCACAGTTTATGGCTACACCTTC; CDR3 protein: CASSLPTVYGYTF
J gene: TRBJ2-3; V gene: TRBV29-1; clone size: NA; D gene: NA; CDR3 DNA: TGCAGCGTTGAATGGGCTAGCGCAGATACGCAGTATTTT; CDR3 protein: CSVEWASADTQYF
J gene: TRBJ2-7; V gene: TRBV2; clone size: NA; D gene: NA; CDR3 DNA: TGTGCCAGCAGTGACGCAGGACCCTACGAGCAGTACTTC; CDR3 protein: CASSDAGPYEQYF
J gene: TRBJ2-2; V gene: TRBV7-2; clone size: once; D gene: NA; CDR3 DNA: TGTGCCAGCGGCACCCAAGGGGCCGGGGAGCTGTTTTTT; CDR3 protein: CASGTQGAGELFF
J gene: TRBJ2-7; V gene: TRBV6-5; clone size: few; D gene: TRBD1; CDR3 DNA: TGTGCCAGCAGGGGGACAGCCTACGAGCAGTACTTC; CDR3 protein: CASRGTAYEQYF
J gene: TRBJ1-1; V gene: TRBV6-5; clone size: few; D gene: TRBD1; CDR3 DNA: TGTGCCAGCAGTGACTGGACAGGATCTTCGAAGGCTTTCTTT; CDR3 protein: CASSDWTGSSKAFF
J gene: TRBJ1-6; V gene: TRBV25-1; clone size: NA; D gene: NA; CDR3 DNA: TGTGCCAGCAGTGAATATTCGAGGGTTTCACCCCTCCACTTT; CDR3 protein: CASSEYSRVSPLHF
J gene: TRBJ2-2; V gene: TRBV6-6; clone size: NA; D gene: TRBD1; CDR3 DNA: TGTGCCAGCAGTTACAAGCTCAGGGGGCACACCGGGGAGCTGTTTTTT; CDR3 protein: CASSYKLRGHTGELFF
J gene: TRBJ1-1; V gene: TRBV29-1; clone size: few; D gene: NA; CDR3 DNA: TGCAGCGTTGAGCATTTAGGGACTTCTGAAGCTTTCTTT; CDR3 protein: CSVEHLGTSEAFF
J gene: TRBJ2-7; V gene: TRBV6-5; clone size: NA; D gene: TRBD1; CDR3 DNA: TGTGCCAGCAGTTACACTCCGGGACAGGGATACGAGCAGTACTTC; CDR3 protein: CASSYTPGQGYEQYF
J gene: TRBJ2-2; V gene: TRBV11-2; clone size: NA; D gene: TRBD1; CDR3 DNA: TGTGCCAGCAGCTGGTCTCCCGACAGGGGAAACACCGGGGAGCTGTTTTTT; CDR3 protein: CASSWSPDRGNTGELFF
J gene: TRBJ1-1; V gene: TRBV27; clone size: NA; D gene: TRBD1; CDR3 DNA: TGTGCCAGCAGTCCATTAATGGGACAGGGGACAGGCACTGAAGCTTTCTTT; CDR3 protein: CASSPLMGQGTGTEAFF
J gene: TRBJ1-1; V gene: TRBV29-1; clone size: few; D gene: NA; CDR3 DNA: TGCAGCGCCCTCCCGGGTGGGAACACTGAAGCTTTCTTT; CDR3 protein: CSALPGGNTEAFF
J gene: TRBJ2-3; V gene: TRBV15; clone size: NA; D gene: NA; CDR3 DNA: TGTGCCACCAGCAGAGAAGGGGGAGCATTGGATACGCAGTATTTT; CDR3 protein: CATSREGGALDTQYF
J gene: TRBJ2-1; V gene: TRBV29-1; clone size: NA; D gene: NA; CDR3 DNA: TGCAGCGCCACCGGGACTTCCCGAGGAGATGAGCAGTTCTTC; CDR3 protein: CSATGTSRGDEQFF
J gene: TRBJ2-7; V gene: TRBV7-9; clone size: NA; D gene: TRBD2; CDR3 DNA: TGTGCCAGCAGCCCGACTAGCGGGAGAGAGCAGTACTTC; CDR3 protein: CASSPTSGREQYF